This T cell receptor (beta chain) derives from a study of cytomegalovirus exposure and HLA in healthy donors. Study-wide findings and caveats: Upon later analysis, TCR association rates were observed to vary by HLA locus, being highest for DRB1 and lowest for HLA-C.

The CDR3 is 16 residues long. V lost 4 bases to trimming and J lost 6 bases; unmatched junction nucleotides: 11. Germline CDR1 and CDR2: SGDLS and YYNGEE. Note on this clone: Its matching antigen is unknown.

Primers: 60 Vbeta forward and 13 Jbeta reverse. Measured with immunoSEQ multiplex PCR; TCRdb has only the in-frame clones, and not every one. The sample has about 200,000 clones; approximately 78% are singletons. This rearrangement joins TRBV9 to TRBJ1-2, with 11 bases aligning to TRBD1. The sequenced sample was PBMCs. The clonotype was recovered from a woman aged 40 to 55 in good health and CMV-seronegative. The CDR3 DNA sequence: TGTGCCAGCAGCATCAGGGACAGGGGGAGACGTCATGGCTACACCTTC. Translating it yields CASSIRDRGRRHGYTF.